The clone carrying this T cell receptor beta chain has a count of ten or more. Its antigen is unidentified. At one boundary the junction diverges from the germline segment, which might be a read error. Germline V lookup: CDR1 SQVTM, CDR2 ANQGSEA. This CDR3 has 14 residues. The sample originates from a study of T cells in Graves' hyperthyroidism and ophthalmopathy. Exclusion followed for patients with uncontrolled infection, other autoimmune disease, pregnancy or lactation. A roughly 9.3 ml volume of fresh peripheral blood provided the PBMCs. The investigators amplified TCR beta CDR3 regions from RNA transcripts. Carried out on the TCR CDR3, a first-round RT-PCR used the HTBI primer set. Via MiXCR, TCRdb re-called the multiplex PCR reads, giving one row per CDR3 protein. The table has about 690,000 distinct CDR3 sequences, 17% seen once. Regarding the study as a whole: Prediction of ophthalmopathy progression came a median approximately 6.6 months pre-onset.

The material sequenced was blood. The clonotype was recovered from a man aged 50 or older with Graves' hyperthyroidism. The gene calls are TRBV29-1 and TRBJ2-1; 9 nucleotides match TRBD2. In nucleotides, the CDR3 is TGCAGTGTTGCGGGAGGGAGCTCCTACAATGAGCAGTTCTTC. It translates to CSVAGGSSYNEQFF.